This TCR beta chain was documented in a study of regulatory T cells in long-lasting Graves disease (dated by TCRdb to about 2021). For the wider study: Newly diagnosed Graves' disease patients had taken antithyroid drugs for less than 3 months. Persistent Graves' disease patients were compared with newly diagnosed Graves' disease patients by peripheral blood TCR sequencing and RNA sequencing. The study took place in China and was registered as a clinical trial. TCR sequencing covered roughly 13 persistent and 20 or so newly diagnosed Graves' disease patients, 33 samples in total. The investigation overall reported the following: Compared with newly diagnosed patients, persistent Graves' disease patients had lower TCR Shannon entropy and fewer highly expanded clones, which suggests clonal expansion. Persistent disease showed preferential use of TRBV28, TRBJ1-2 and TRBJ2-5, whereas newly diagnosed disease favored TRBV20-1 and TRBJ2-1. Peripheral blood alone was examined, since thyroid tissue, which constituted the primary lesion, could not be accessed. Only the TCR beta chain was sequenced and analyzed. More public clonotypes were shared among persistent patients (2,741) than among newly diagnosed patients (approximately 1,000). As a limitation, the authors acknowledged that the small sample size may reduce accuracy.

The library was made by multiplex PCR. TCRdb records Illumina HiSeq 4000 as the sequencer. TCR beta libraries were built with iRepertoire HTBI primers and Arm-PCR amplification of CDR3 regions. Gel purification was performed on PCR products prior to sequencing. In the original analysis: Across samples, fewer than 70 TRBV and roughly 15 TRBJ segments were identified and used for gene usage analysis of CDR3 amino acid clonotypes. COPE and FqMerger were used to merge the filtered high-quality paired reads into contigs. BLAST was used to align contigs to the IMGT TRBV, TRBD and TRBJ reference genes, and CDR3 was defined following IMGT. Any clonotype with a frequency above 0.1% was classified as a highly expanded clone. Shannon entropy was used to measure repertoire diversity, and the Gini coefficient was used to measure V-J evenness. Public clonotypes were defined as clonotypes shared by more than one individual. TCRdb took the public reads, trimmed them with fastp at Q25, ran MiXCR for clone calling and kept in-frame beta chains. One record per CDR3 amino acid sequence lists the most common genes and DNA. The V and J calls follow TCRdb's processing rather than the paper's. The sample contains hundreds of thousands of distinct CDR3 sequences, approximately 15% of them found a single time. Of the sample, 30% falls within the top ten clones.

In light of the paper, this sample's time point label describes: newly diagnosed GD, antithyroid drugs for less than 3 months. For both TCR sequencing and RNA sequencing, RNA was extracted from PBMCs using TRIzol. The diagnosis of Graves' disease followed American Thyroid Association guidelines. Patients were recruited from an endocrinology department in Xi'an, China. Each patient gave 9 to 10 milliliters of peripheral blood, collected in an EDTA anticoagulant tube. PBMCs were isolated by Ficoll Paque Plus density gradient separation without further T cell sorting. An Agilent 2100 Bioanalyzer and agarose gel were used to check RNA quality, and a NanoDrop 2000 was used to measure RNA concentration. The CDR3, cysteine through phenylalanine, is 16 amino acids long. Only the CDR3 DNA is retained, 48 bases long and in frame from the first base. V has 4 bases trimmed and J has 3 bases trimmed; junction bases matching no gene number 10.

This clonotype was counted ten times or more. Its antigen is not yet known. The input lacks base qualities; no much larger clone sits a single base away. These same records also appear under a second study, on T cells in Graves' hyperthyroidism and ophthalmopathy. The second publication reports: Stable Graves' hyperthyroidism was defined as no progression to ophthalmopathy during 18 months of follow-up. Hyperthyroidism patients were newly diagnosed, with disease duration under 2 months, and aged 18 to 65 years. Patients with uncontrolled infections, other autoimmune diseases, pregnancy or lactation were excluded. Diagnoses relied on clinical symptoms, serum thyroxine and TRAb, thyroid ultrasound and orbital computed tomography. The TCR CDR3 was subjected to a first round of RT-PCR using the HTBI primer set and the Qiagen OneStep RT-PCR kit. Most expanded thyroid clonotypes (frequency above 0.001) were also detected in blood, a finding suggesting that blood repertoires may reflect thyroid immune responses. A 13 V-J signature model separated ophthalmopathy from stable hyperthyroidism, with around 91% sensitivity and 81% to 82% specificity in cross-validation and 80%/75% in testing. In validation, the model predicted progression to ophthalmopathy a median of roughly 6.5 months before onset, with about 70% sensitivity and 72.22% specificity. To identify distinguishing TCR V-J signatures, a discovery cohort of about 100 patients was used, comprising some 43 with Graves' ophthalmopathy and around 57 with stable Graves' hyperthyroidism. Whether ophthalmopathy could be predicted prospectively was tested in an independent validation cohort made up of under 20 hyperthyroidism patients plus 17 patients who later progressed to ophthalmopathy. The roughly 99 discovery patients were divided at random into training and test sets in a 7:3 ratio. The study also compared thyroid tissue and blood T-cell repertoires from 6 or 7 Graves' hyperthyroidism patients. After blood sampling, hyperthyroidism patients were treated with methimazole at a starting dose of 30 mg daily, and ophthalmopathy patients were treated with high-dose intravenous methylprednisolone. A second multiplex PCR round built the libraries, followed by size selection and purification. Paired-end sequencing of the libraries was performed with 100 bp reads on an Illumina HiSeq2000. Raw data were processed with SOAPnuke, discarding reads with adapters, uncalled bases, mean Phred below 15, or no exact constant-primer or identifier match. High-quality paired reads were merged using COPE v1.2.5, and each unique nucleotide sequence was defined as a clonotype. MiTCR v1.1 was used to align the clonotypes against IMGT TRBV, TRBD and TRBJ reference segments. Only V-J combinations with frequency above 0.0001, covering about 99% of repertoires, were analysed. A TCS score was defined as the ratio of F50 (clonal expansion) to E x V (chaos), with BLOSUM62-based TCRdist applied between CDR3 peptides within each V-J. Welch's t-statistics and random forest reduced around 510 V-J features to around 14, which were used in a naive Bayes classifier (R e1071). No statistical method was used to fix the sample size in advance, and group allocation was not hidden from the investigators. TCR Vbeta CDR3 sequencing of some 140 peripheral blood samples (43 ophthalmopathy, about 75 hyperthyroidism and roughly 17 progressor patients) is reported in the paper.

This clonotype originated in a man aged 35-49 years with Graves disease. Donor details come from another sample of the same person, matched by shared clones. The starting material was peripheral blood mononuclear cells (PBMCs), obtained at new diagnosis, from a patient treated with antithyroid drugs. The sequence joins TRBV12-3 or TRBV12-4 to TRBJ2-5; 8 central nucleotides agree with TRBD1. Here the CDR3 is given as CASSSPTRTGKETQYF. The bases read TGTGCCAGCAGTTCGCCTACCCGGACAGGGAAAGAGACCCAGTACTTC.